These 20 T cell receptor beta chains were all obtained from the same sample, sequenced in a study of post-analysis software for immune sequencing data. General study points: Four to six TRBV segments were more frequent in patients than controls; TRBV5-6, TRBV5-1 and TRBV20-1 belonged to this group.

Built from TCR beta cDNA, the libraries had unique molecular identifiers in them. TCRdb reanalysed the PCR reads using MiXCR and keeps one entry per CDR3 protein. Among approximately 630,000 distinct CDR3 sequences listed, approximately 59% were seen once. These TCRs are of unknown antigen specificity. Sequenced sample: blood. Source of these receptors: a girl aged 2-10 years with multiple sclerosis.

This clonotype appeared many times. Mismatch with germline at one junction end may stem from a read error. The chain has TRBV5-1 and TRBJ2-7; D may be TRBD2 (6 bases). CDR3 length: 13 residues. Germline-derived CDR1 and CDR2 are SGHRS and YFSETQ. For the CDR3, the DNA is TGTGCCAGCAGTTTACGCGGGGCCTACGAGCAGTACTTC. Translation gives CASSLRGAYEQYF. Combining the CDR3 with reference TRBV5-1 and TRBJ2-7 gives the whole variable domain KAGVTQTPRYLIKTRGQQVTLSCSPISGHRSVSWYQQTPGQGLQFLFEYFSETQRNKGNFPGRFSGRQFSNSRSEMNVSTLELGDSALYLCASSLRGAYEQYFGPGTRLTVT.

This clonotype was detected once. V and J are TRBV12-3 or TRBV12-4 and TRBJ2-7, with 10 bases lining up with TRBD2. V lost 5 bases, J lost 7 bases, and 14 bases stayed unmatched. This CDR3 has 16 residues. The CDR3 protein is CASSPRTSGTYNEQYF. CDR3 DNA: TGTGCCAGCAGTCCACGGACTAGCGGAACCTACAATGAGCAGTACTTC.

J is TRBJ1-2 and V is TRBV5-1; TRBD1 matches 8 bases. CDR3 length: 14 amino acids. Germline values: CDR1 SGHRS, CDR2 YFSETQ. Trimming took 4 bases from V and 6 from J; bases not matched to a gene: 8. The CDR3 protein is CASSTGQGVDGYTF. CDR3 sequence (DNA): TGCGCCAGCAGCACCGGACAGGGAGTGGATGGCTACACCTTC. Based on the CDR3 plus reference TRBV5-1 and TRBJ1-2, the full variable domain is KAGVTQTPRYLIKTRGQQVTLSCSPISGHRSVSWYQQTPGQGLQFLFEYFSETQRNKGNFPGRFSGRQFSNSRSEMNVSTLELGDSALYLCASSTGQGVDGYTFGSGTRLTVV.

This clonotype was detected once. The chain has TRBV29-1 and TRBJ2-1, with 14 bases fitting TRBD2. The V segment lost 8 bases and the J segment 8 bases; nucleotides outside the gene matches: 17. The CDR3 is made up of 17 amino acids. Germline V gene sequence: CDR1 SQVTM, CDR2 ANQGSEA. CDR3 DNA: TGCAGCACGCGCGCCGGGACTAGCGGGGGTCCTGGGTATGAGCAGTTCTTC. Translating gives CSTRAGTSGGPGYEQFF.

This clonotype was seen a few times. The rearrangement uses TRBV27 and TRBJ2-7, with 8 bases that match TRBD2. Germline CDR1 is MNHEY and CDR2 is SMNVEV (reference sequence). This CDR3 region has 14 residues. Trimming cost V 5 bases and J 0 bases; bases outside gene matches: 3. CDR3 loop: CASSLSGNSYEQYF. The CDR3, as DNA: TGTGCCAGCAGTCTTAGCGGGAACTCCTACGAGCAGTACTTC.

This clonotype turned up a few times. This chain joins TRBV12-3 or TRBV12-4 and TRBJ2-7, with 11 bases matching TRBD1. The CDR3 consists of 14 residues. Trimming cost V 6 bases and J 6 bases; bases outside gene matches: 7. The CDR3 DNA sequence: TGTGCCAGCAGGTCCGGGACAGGGGGGCTCGAGCAGTACTTC. It yields the protein CASRSGTGGLEQYF.

CDR3 protein: CSAPGLVADTQYF. The CDR3, as DNA: TGCAGTGCCCCGGGACTAGTTGCAGATACGCAGTATTTT. J is TRBJ2-3 and V is TRBV20-1; 8 nucleotides match TRBD2. After removal of 6 bases from V and 4 bases from J, the junction contained 6 bases not matched to a gene. The CDR3 sequence is 13 residues long. Germline-derived CDR1 and CDR2 are DFQATT and SNEGSKA (reference sequence).

This CDR3 reads CASSPNTGTGANSGANVLTF. The CDR3 DNA is TGTGCCAGCAGCCCAAACACCGGGACAGGGGCCAACTCTGGGGCCAACGTCCTGACTTTC. This rearrangement joins TRBV7-7 to TRBJ2-6, with TRBD1 identical over 10 bases. CDR1 SSHAT and CDR2 FNYEAQ come from the germline V gene (reference sequence). The ends lost 5 bases at V and 0 bases at J; junction bases unmatched: 13. The CDR3 has 20 amino acids.

The rearrangement joins TRBV27 to TRBJ2-5; 7 nucleotides match TRBD1. The V gene's germline CDR1 is MNHEY and CDR2 SMNVEV (reference sequence). V was pared by 4 bases and J by 4 bases, with 9 bases of the junction left unmatched. The CDR3 length is 15 residues. In DNA, the CDR3 is TGTGCCAGCAGTTCGTCACAGGGGATAATAGAGACCCAGTACTTC. Its protein is CASSSSQGIIETQYF.

The chain joins TRBV28 to TRBJ2-7; D is possibly TRBD2 (5 bases). The CDR3 sequence is 13 residues long. The germline gives CDR1 MDHEN, CDR2 SYDVKM. Trimming took 5 bases from V and 5 from J, leaving 13 bases between them. CDR3 sequence reads: CASSSGSLNEQYF. The CDR3 DNA sequence: TGTGCCAGCAGTAGCGGCTCTTTGAACGAGCAGTACTTC.

V is TRBV25-1 and J is TRBJ1-4; 7 bases align to TRBD1. CDR1 MGHDK and CDR2 SYGVNS come from the germline V gene. This CDR3 has 15 residues. The junction had 3 bases not matched to a gene; V was cut back by 4 bases and J by 1 base. The CDR3 DNA is TGTGCCAGCAGTGCCGACAGGGTAACTAATGAAAAACTGTTTTTT. Translating gives CASSADRVTNEKLFF.

The chain employs TRBV6-1 and TRBJ1-5; 7 bases map to TRBD1. This CDR3 comprises 13 residues. Germline CDR1 is MNHNS and CDR2 is SASEGT. The J segment lost 5 bases and the V segment lost 10 bases, leaving 8 bases of the junction unmatched. This CDR3 is CATLDRDHQPQHF. In DNA form, the CDR3 reads TGTGCCACTTTAGACAGGGACCATCAGCCCCAGCATTTT.

The chain couples TRBV10-3 to TRBJ2-1; 8 positions agree with TRBD1. Germline V lookup: CDR1 ENHRY, CDR2 SYGVKD. V was pared by 7 bases and J by 4 bases, with 9 bases of the junction left unmatched. The CDR3 runs to 15 residues. The DNA for the CDR3 is TGTGCCATCATGGGTGCAGGGGGCATGTACAATGAGCAGTTCTTC. It encodes CAIMGAGGMYNEQFF.

This clonotype was picked up a small number of times. V gene TRBV27 combines with J gene TRBJ2-1; D may be TRBD2 (5 bases). The CDR3 length is 14 residues. V lost 6 bases to trimming and J lost 7 bases, with 16 bases between them. The germline gives CDR1 MNHEY, CDR2 SMNVEV (reference sequence). Written as DNA, the CDR3 is TGTGCCAGCAGCCTCGCGAGGTCGGGGAATGAGCAGTTCTTC. This encodes CASSLARSGNEQFF.

About this clonotype: At one end, the junction sequence differs from germline, possibly due to a read error. The J gene is TRBJ2-3, the V gene TRBV11-2, with D hard to call. Germline loops: CDR1 SGHAT, CDR2 FQNNGV. The CDR3 runs to 13 residues. This chain's CDR3 is CASNLQGTDTQYF. The CDR3 DNA is TGTGCCAGCAACTTACAAGGCACAGATACGCAGTATTTT.

The chain uses TRBV29-1 and TRBJ2-1; D is ambiguous. Germline lookup yields CDR1 SQVTM and CDR2 ANQGSEA. V was cut by 5 bases and J by 2 bases, with 10 bases left in between. The CDR3 has 13 amino acids. CDR3 bases: TGCAGCGTTTCCGACAAGACCTACAATGAGCAGTTCTTC. Translating gives CSVSDKTYNEQFF.

CDR3 in amino acids: CASSPSGGVWETQYF. DNA for the CDR3: TGTGCCAGCAGCCCTAGCGGGGGAGTGTGGGAGACCCAGTACTTC. The V and J genes are TRBV6-6 and TRBJ2-5; 10 nucleotides line up with TRBD2. Germline values: CDR1 MNHNY, CDR2 SVGAGI (reference sequence). The J segment lost 5 bases and the V segment lost 6 bases, leaving 9 bases of the junction unmatched. The CDR3 runs 15 residues.

The V call is TRBV5-1, the J call TRBJ2-3; D gene ambiguous. Germline assignment: CDR1 SGHRS and CDR2 YFSETQ. Trimming cost V 2 bases and J 6 bases, with 13 bases left between them. This CDR3 is built from 14 residues. The CDR3 DNA is TGCGCCAGCAGCTTAGACCCTCGCGATGATACGCAGTATTTT. This translates into CASSLDPRDDTQYF.

This rearrangement joins TRBV10-3 to TRBJ2-1, with 9 bases fitting TRBD1. CDR1 and CDR2 from the germline V gene are ENHRY and SYGVKD. V lost 6 bases and J lost 4; bases outside the gene matches: 13. The CDR3 is made up of 17 amino acids. The CDR3 here is CAIRDTGTGNYYNEQFF. DNA of the CDR3: TGTGCCATCAGGGATACCGGGACAGGGAATTATTACAATGAGCAGTTCTTC.

This clonotype appeared once. The rearrangement links TRBV12-3 or TRBV12-4 to TRBJ2-1; the match to TRBD2 covers 13 bases. CDR3 length: 16 amino acids. V was clipped by 7 bases and J by 7 bases; unmatched bases: 10. CDR3 DNA: TGTGCCAGCATCTTAACGGGACTAGCGGGAAGGAATGAGCAGTTCTTC. Translating it yields CASILTGLAGRNEQFF.